The text below deals with one T cell receptor (beta chain). Its target is unknown. The investigators split CD4+ cells into a CD45RA+ naive subset and a CD45RA-negative memory subset. These data belong to a study of shared clonotypes between healthy human individuals. Notes on the study in general: Richness estimates generally favored naive over memory subsets. Among non-shared clonotypes, generation probabilities were lower than among those shared by all four donors.

The CDR3 is made up of 15 amino acids. With 3 bases removed from V and 2 bases from J, the gap between germline ends came to 13 bases. From germline, CDR1 is SGHTA and CDR2 FQGNSA. Using immunoSEQ multiplex PCR, the repertoire was profiled, and TCRdb retains in-frame clones only, with some absent. Of about 770,000 clones in the sample, about two thirds were seen once. Sequenced: memory CD4+ T cells sorted from blood. Described subset: CD45RA-negative fraction. V gene TRBV7-2 combines with J gene TRBJ1-1; D is uncertain. The TCR comes from a woman aged 30 to 39 in good health. The CDR3 is CASSFGLARNTEAFF. The CDR3 region has the DNA TGTGCCAGCAGCTTCGGTCTTGCTAGAAACACTGAAGCTTTCTTT.